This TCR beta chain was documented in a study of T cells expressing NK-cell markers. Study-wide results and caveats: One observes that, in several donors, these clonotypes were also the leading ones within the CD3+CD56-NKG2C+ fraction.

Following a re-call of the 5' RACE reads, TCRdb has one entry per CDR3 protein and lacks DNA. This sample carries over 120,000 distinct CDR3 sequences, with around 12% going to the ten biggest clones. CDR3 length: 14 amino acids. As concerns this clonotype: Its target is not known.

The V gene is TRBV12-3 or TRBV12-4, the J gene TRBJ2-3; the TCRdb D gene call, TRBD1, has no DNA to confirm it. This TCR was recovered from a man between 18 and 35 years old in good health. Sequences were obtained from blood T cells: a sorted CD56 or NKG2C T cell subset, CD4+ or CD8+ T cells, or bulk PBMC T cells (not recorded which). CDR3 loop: CASSLGTPPDTQYF.